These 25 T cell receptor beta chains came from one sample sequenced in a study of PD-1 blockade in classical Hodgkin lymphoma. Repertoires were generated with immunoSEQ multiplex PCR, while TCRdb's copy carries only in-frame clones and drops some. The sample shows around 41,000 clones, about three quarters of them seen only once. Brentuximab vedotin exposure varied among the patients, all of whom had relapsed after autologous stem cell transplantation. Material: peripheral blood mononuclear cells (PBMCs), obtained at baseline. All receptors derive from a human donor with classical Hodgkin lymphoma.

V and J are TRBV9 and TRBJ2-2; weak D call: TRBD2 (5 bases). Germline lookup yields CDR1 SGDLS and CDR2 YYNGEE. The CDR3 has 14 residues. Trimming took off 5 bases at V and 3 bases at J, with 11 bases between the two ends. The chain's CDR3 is CASSQRIYTGELFF. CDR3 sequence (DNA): TGTGCCAGCAGTCAGCGGATCTACACCGGGGAGCTGTTTTTT.

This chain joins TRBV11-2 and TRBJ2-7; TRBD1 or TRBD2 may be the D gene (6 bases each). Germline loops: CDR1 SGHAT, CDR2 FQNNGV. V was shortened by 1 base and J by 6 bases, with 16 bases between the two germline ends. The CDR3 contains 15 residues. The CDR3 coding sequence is TGTGCCAGCAGCTTAGGAGGGGGGATGTCGGGCGAGCAGTACTTC. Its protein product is CASSLGGGMSGEQYF.

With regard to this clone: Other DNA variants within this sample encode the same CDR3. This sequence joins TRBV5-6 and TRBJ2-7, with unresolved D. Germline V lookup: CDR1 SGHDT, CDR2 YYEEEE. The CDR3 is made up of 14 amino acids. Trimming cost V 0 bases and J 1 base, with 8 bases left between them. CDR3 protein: CASSLGGSSYEQYF. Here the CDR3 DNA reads TGTGCCAGCAGCTTGGGTGGCAGTTCCTACGAGCAGTACTTC. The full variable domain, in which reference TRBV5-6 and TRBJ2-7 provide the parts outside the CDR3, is DAGVTQSPTHLIKTRGQQVTLRCSPKSGHDTVSWYQQALGQGPQFIFQYYEEEERQRGNFPDRFSGHQFPNYSSELNVNALLLGDSALYLCASSLGGSSYEQYFGPGTRLTVT.

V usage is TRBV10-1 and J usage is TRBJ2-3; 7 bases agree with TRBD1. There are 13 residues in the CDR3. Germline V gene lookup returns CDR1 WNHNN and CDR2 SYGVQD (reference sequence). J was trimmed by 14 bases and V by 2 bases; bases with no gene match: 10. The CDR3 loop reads CASSEEGARGLYF. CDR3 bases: TGCGCCAGCAGTGAGGAGGGGGCAAGGGGTTTGTATTTT.

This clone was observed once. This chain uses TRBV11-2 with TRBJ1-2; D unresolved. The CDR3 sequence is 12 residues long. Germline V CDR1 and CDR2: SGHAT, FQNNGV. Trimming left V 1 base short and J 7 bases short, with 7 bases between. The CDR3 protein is CASSLVGFGYTF. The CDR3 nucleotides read TGTGCCAGCAGCTTAGTCGGGTTTGGCTACACCTTC. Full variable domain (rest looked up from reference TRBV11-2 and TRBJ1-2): EAGVAQSPRYKIIEKRQSVAFWCNPISGHATLYWYQQILGQGPKLLIQFQNNGVVDDSQLPKDRFSAERLKGVDSTLKIQPAKLEDSAVYLCASSLVGFGYTFGSGTRLTVV.

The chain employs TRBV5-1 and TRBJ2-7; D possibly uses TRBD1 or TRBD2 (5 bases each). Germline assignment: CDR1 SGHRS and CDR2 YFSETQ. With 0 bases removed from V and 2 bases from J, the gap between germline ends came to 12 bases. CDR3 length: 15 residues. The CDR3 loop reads CASSLGGALPYEQYF. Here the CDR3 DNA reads TGCGCCAGCAGCTTGGGAGGGGCCCTACCCTACGAGCAGTACTTC.

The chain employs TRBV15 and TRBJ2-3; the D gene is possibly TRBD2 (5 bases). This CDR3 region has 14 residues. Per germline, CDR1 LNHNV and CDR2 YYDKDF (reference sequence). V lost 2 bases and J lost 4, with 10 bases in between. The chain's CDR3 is CATSRILDADTQYF. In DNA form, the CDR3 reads TGTGCCACCAGCAGAATACTAGATGCAGATACGCAGTATTTT.

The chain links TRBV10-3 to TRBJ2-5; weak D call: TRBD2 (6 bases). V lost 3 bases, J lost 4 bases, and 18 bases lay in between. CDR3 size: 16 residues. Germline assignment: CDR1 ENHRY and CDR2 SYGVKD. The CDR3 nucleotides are TGTGCCATCAGTGATCGGGCCCACTCGGAGGGAGAGACCCAGTACTTC. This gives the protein CAISDRAHSEGETQYF.

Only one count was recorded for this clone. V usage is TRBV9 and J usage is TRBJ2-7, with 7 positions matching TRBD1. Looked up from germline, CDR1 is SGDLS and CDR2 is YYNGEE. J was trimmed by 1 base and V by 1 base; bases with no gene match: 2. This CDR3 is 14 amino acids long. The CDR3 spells CASSVTDRSYEQYF. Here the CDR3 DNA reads TGTGCCAGCAGCGTAACGGACAGGTCCTACGAGCAGTACTTC.

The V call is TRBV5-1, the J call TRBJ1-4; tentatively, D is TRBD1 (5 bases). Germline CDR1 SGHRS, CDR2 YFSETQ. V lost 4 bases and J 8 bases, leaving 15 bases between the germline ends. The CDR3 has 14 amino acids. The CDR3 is CASSTGTSGEKLFF. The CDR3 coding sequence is TGCGCCAGCAGCACCGGGACGTCGGGGGAAAAACTGTTTTTT.

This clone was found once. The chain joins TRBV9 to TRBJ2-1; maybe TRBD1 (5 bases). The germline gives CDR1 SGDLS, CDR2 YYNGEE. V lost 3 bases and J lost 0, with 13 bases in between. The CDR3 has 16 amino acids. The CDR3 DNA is TGTGCCAGCAGCGCAATCAGGGCTGGCTCCTACAATGAGCAGTTCTTC. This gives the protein CASSAIRAGSYNEQFF. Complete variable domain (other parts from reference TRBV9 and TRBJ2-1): DSGVTQTPKHLITATGQRVTLRCSPRSGDLSVYWYQQSLDQGLQFLIQYYNGEERAKGNILERFSAQQFPDLHSELNLSSLELGDSALYFCASSAIRAGSYNEQFFGPGTRLTVL.

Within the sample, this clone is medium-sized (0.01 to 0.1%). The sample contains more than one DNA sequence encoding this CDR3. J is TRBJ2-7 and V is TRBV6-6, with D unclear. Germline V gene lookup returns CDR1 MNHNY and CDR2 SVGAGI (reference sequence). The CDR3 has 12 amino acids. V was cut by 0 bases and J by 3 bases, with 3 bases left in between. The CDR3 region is CASSYSRYEQYF. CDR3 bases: TGTGCCAGCAGTTACTCCCGCTACGAGCAGTACTTC.

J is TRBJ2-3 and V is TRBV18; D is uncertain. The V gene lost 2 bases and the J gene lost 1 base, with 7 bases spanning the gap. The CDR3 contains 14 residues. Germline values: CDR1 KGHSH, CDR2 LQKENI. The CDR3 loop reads CASSPESRTDTQYF. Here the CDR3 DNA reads TGTGCCAGCTCACCAGAGTCTCGCACAGATACGCAGTATTTT.

CDR3 nucleotide sequence: TGTGCCAGTAGTAGCGGGGGCACAGATACGCAGTATTTT. It translates to CASSSGGTDTQYF. This chain joins TRBV19 and TRBJ2-3; a weak D match, TRBD2 (6 bases). V was trimmed by 4 bases and J by 1 base, leaving 6 bases between them. Germline V gene data show CDR1 as LNHDA and CDR2 as SQIVND (reference sequence). The CDR3 runs 13 residues.

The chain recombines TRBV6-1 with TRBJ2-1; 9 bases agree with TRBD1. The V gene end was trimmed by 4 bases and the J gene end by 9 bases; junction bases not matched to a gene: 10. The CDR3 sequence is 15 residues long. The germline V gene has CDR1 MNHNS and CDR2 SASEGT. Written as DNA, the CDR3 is TGTGCCAGCAGTGCCCAGACCGGGACAGGGAGTGAGCAGTTCTTC. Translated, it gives CASSAQTGTGSEQFF.

Here the CDR3 reads CASSLGVSGYYGYTF. CDR3 in DNA: TGTGCCAGCAGCTTAGGAGTAAGCGGGTATTATGGCTACACCTTC. This chain joins TRBV7-2 and TRBJ1-2; D gene uncertain. The CDR3 has 15 residues. Trimming removed 1 base from V and 5 bases from J, with 14 bases in between. The germline V gene encodes CDR1 SGHTA and CDR2 FQGNSA.

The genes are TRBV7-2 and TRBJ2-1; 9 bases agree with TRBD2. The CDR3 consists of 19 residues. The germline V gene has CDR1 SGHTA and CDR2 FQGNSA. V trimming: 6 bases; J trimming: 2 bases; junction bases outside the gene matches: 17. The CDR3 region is CASRPNRVSREGPYNEQFF. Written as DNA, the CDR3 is TGTGCCAGCAGACCTAACAGGGTCTCGCGGGAGGGCCCCTACAATGAGCAGTTCTTC.

CDR3 in DNA: TGTGCCAGCAGCTTAGATCGCCTAGCGGGGACCCAGTACTTC. This translates into CASSLDRLAGTQYF. The rearrangement joins TRBV11-2 to TRBJ2-5; 8 bases match TRBD2. The CDR3 has 14 amino acids. Losses at the gene ends were 0 bases for V and 7 bases for J; bases not matched to a gene: 4. CDR1 and CDR2 from the germline V gene are SGHAT and FQNNGV.

The CDR3 DNA reads as TGTGCCAGCAGTTTAGGCGGGACAGCCTACGGGAACTACGAGCAGTACTTC. It is translated as CASSLGGTAYGNYEQYF. V usage is TRBV28 and J usage is TRBJ2-7; TRBD1 is a possible D gene (7 bases). The CDR3 is 17 amino acids. V lost 2 bases, J lost 3 bases, and 20 bases lay in between. Germline loops: CDR1 MDHEN, CDR2 SYDVKM.

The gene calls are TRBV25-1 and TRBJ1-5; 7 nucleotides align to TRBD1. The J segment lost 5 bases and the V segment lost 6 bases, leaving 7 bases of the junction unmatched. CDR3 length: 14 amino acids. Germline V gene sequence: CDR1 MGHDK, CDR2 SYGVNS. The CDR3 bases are TGTGCCAGCAGCGGGACAGCGGGGGATCAGCCCCAGCATTTT. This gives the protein CASSGTAGDQPQHF.

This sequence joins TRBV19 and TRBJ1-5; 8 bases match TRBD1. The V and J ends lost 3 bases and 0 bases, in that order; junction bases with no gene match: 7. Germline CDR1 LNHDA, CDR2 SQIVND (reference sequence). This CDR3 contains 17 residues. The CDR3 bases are TGTGCCAGTAGTATCCGGACAGGGAGGAATAGCAATCAGCCCCAGCATTTT. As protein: CASSIRTGRNSNQPQHF.

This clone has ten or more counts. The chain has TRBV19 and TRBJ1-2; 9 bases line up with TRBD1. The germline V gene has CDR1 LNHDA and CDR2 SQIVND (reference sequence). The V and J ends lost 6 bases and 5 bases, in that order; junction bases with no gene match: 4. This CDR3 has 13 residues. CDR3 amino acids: CASSPGQGYGYTF. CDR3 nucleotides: TGTGCCAGTAGCCCGGGACAGGGATATGGCTACACCTTC.

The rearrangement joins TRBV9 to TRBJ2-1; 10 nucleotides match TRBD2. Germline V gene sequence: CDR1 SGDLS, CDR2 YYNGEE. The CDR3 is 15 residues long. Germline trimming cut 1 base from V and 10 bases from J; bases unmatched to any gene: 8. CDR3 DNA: TGTGCCAGCAGCGTAAAACCGGGACTAGCGAAGGAGCAGTTCTTC. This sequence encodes CASSVKPGLAKEQFF.

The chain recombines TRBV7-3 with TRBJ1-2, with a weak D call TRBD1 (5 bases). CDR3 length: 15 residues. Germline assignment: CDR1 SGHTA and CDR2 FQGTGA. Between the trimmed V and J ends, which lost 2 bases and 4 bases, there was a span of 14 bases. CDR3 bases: TGTGCCAGCAGCTTAGTTCCAGGGAGTACCTATGGCTACACCTTC. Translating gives CASSLVPGSTYGYTF.

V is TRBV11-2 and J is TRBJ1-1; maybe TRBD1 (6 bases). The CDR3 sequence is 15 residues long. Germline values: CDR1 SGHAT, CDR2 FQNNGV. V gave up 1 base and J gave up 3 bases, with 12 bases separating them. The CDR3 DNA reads TGTGCCAGCAGCTTAGGATCGGGGGGCCACACTGAAGCTTTCTTT. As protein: CASSLGSGGHTEAFF.